Listed below are T cell receptor beta chains from one sample, sequenced in a study of shared clonotypes between healthy human individuals. Sequencing used immunoSEQ multiplex PCR; TCRdb keeps in-frame clones, though not all of them. The data show 1.6 million or so clones, with 98% seen just once and about 0.35% held by the top ten. Sequenced: naive CD4+ T cells sorted from blood. Every receptor here comes from a man aged 30 to 45 in good health. CDR3s include the opening cysteine and the closing phenylalanine or tryptophan. The D gene is left open where the match is weak. Size tells how often a clone was seen (once, few, many) or the class of an expanded clone, and some rows leave it out.

V,size,J,D,DNA,CDR3
TRBV6-1,NA,TRBJ2-2,TRBD2,TGTGCCAGCCATAGCGGGAGGGCAGGTACCGGGGAGCTGTTTTTT,CASHSGRAGTGELFF
TRBV19,once,TRBJ2-1,NA,TGTGCCAGTAGGGCGATCGACGGGAGAAATGAGCAGTTCTTC,CASRAIDGRNEQFF
TRBV6-6,NA,TRBJ1-2,TRBD1,TGTGCCAGCACCACATCCGGGACAGGGGTAGGGTATGGCTACACCTTC,CASTTSGTGVGYGYTF
TRBV5-1,NA,TRBJ2-3,NA,TGCGCCAGCAGCTTTGGCACAGATACGCAGTATTTT,CASSFGTDTQYF
TRBV9,NA,TRBJ1-4,NA,TGTGCCAGCAGCGTAGGTATTAGGGCAGGGGATGAAAAACTGTTTTTT,CASSVGIRAGDEKLFF
TRBV18,NA,TRBJ1-5,NA,TGTGCCAGCTCACAGGGTTTCGATCAGCCCCAGCATTTT,CASSQGFDQPQHF
TRBV5-1,NA,TRBJ1-2,TRBD1,TGCGCCAGCAGCTCCGACAGGGTCTCCTTGTATGGCTACACCTTC,CASSSDRVSLYGYTF
TRBV9,NA,TRBJ2-7,NA,TGTGCCAGCAGCCCTGGATCGGGCAGAACCTACGAGCAGTACTTC,CASSPGSGRTYEQYF
TRBV10-1,NA,TRBJ2-7,TRBD2,TGCGCCAGCAGTGAGTCTATGACTAGCGGGTCGTGCGAGCAGTACTTC,CASSESMTSGSCEQYF
TRBV7-2,NA,TRBJ2-3,TRBD1,TGTGCCAGCAGCCGAAGGACAGGGGGAACAGATACGCAGTATTTT,CASSRRTGGTDTQYF
TRBV6-6,NA,TRBJ2-2,TRBD1,TGTGCCAGCAGTCACCGGGACAGCCGAACCGGGGAGCTGTTTTTT,CASSHRDSRTGELFF
TRBV9,NA,TRBJ2-1,NA,TGTGCCAGCAGCTCAGATGGGAGATTCTACAATGAGCAGTTCTTC,CASSSDGRFYNEQFF
TRBV6-5,NA,TRBJ2-7,TRBD2,TGTGCCAGCAGCCGGGGACTAGCGGGAGTTGGCGAGCAGTACTTC,CASSRGLAGVGEQYF
TRBV11-3,NA,TRBJ2-2,NA,TGTGCCAGCAGCTTAGCAGGATGGGAGCTGTTTTTT,CASSLAGWELFF
TRBV5-1,NA,TRBJ2-7,NA,TGCGCCAGCAGCAAAGGGACGGATTACGAGCAGTACTTC,CASSKGTDYEQYF
TRBV28,NA,TRBJ2-2,NA,TGTGCCAGCAGTTTACTCCAGTACACCGGGGAGCTGTTTTTT,CASSLLQYTGELFF
TRBV6-5,NA,TRBJ2-3,TRBD1,TGTGCCAGCAGTTATCGGACAGGGGGAACAGATACGCAGTATTTT,CASSYRTGGTDTQYF
TRBV7-6,NA,TRBJ2-6,NA,TGTGCCAGCCGTCGGGGCACTGGGGCCAACGTCCTGACTTTC,CASRRGTGANVLTF
TRBV11-3,NA,TRBJ2-2,NA,TGTGCCAGCAGCTTAGGCCCGGGAAGCGGGGAGCTGTTTTTT,CASSLGPGSGELFF
TRBV19,once,TRBJ2-7,TRBD2,TGTGCCAGTAGCGCCGGGACTAGCGGGACCTACGAGCAGTACTTC,CASSAGTSGTYEQYF